The rows below give T cell receptor beta chains drawn from one sample of a study of cytomegalovirus exposure and HLA in healthy donors. Using immunoSEQ multiplex PCR, the repertoire was profiled, and TCRdb retains in-frame clones only, with some absent. The sample includes about 330,000 clones, more than 80% seen only once; the top ten take 0.65% to 0.85%. The specimen was PBMCs. The receptor source for this set is a woman aged 18-35 years in good health and CMV-seronegative. CDR3s include the opening cysteine and the closing phenylalanine or tryptophan. Each record gives: D gene, V gene, J gene, CDR3 protein. A D gene is named only where the DNA matches it firmly.

>TRBD2|TRBV7-2|TRBJ2-1
CASTWTSGSNEQFF
>TRBD1|TRBV4-3|TRBJ2-1
CASSQVQGDNEQFF
>-|TRBV5-4|TRBJ2-5
CASSHRGGSQETQYF
>TRBD2|TRBV5-1|TRBJ2-3
CASSGPGLAGGEHSADTQYF
>TRBD1|TRBV19|TRBJ2-1
CASTSWDRGHNEQFF
>-|TRBV6-5|TRBJ2-7
CASSFAATYEQYF
>TRBD2|TRBV6-5|TRBJ2-1
CASRSTSVGEQFF
>TRBD2|TRBV7-2|TRBJ2-7
CASSQGLAGPTYEQYF
>-|TRBV7-2|TRBJ2-5
CASSLNLQETQYF
>-|TRBV2|TRBJ1-1
CASSGQPTTEAFF
>-|TRBV7-9|TRBJ2-7
CASSLYSSYEQYF
>-|TRBV28|TRBJ2-7
CASSPLGQGRTYEQYF
>-|TRBV19|TRBJ1-2
CASSIGPQRGGYTF
>-|TRBV12-5|TRBJ2-3
CASGLDGQPADTQYF
>-|TRBV6-5|TRBJ2-7
CASSYWGVDEQYF
>-|TRBV5-1|TRBJ1-2
CASSLDGYGYTF
>TRBD2|TRBV7-3|TRBJ2-7
CASSPTSGTYEQYF
>TRBD2|TRBV7-3|TRBJ2-7
CASSQTGTSRAEQYF
>-|TRBV7-6|TRBJ2-7
CASSLAGGYEQYF
>TRBD1|TRBV13|TRBJ2-2
CASSSRDRGTIGELFF